This T cell receptor beta chain was observed in a study of response to subunit inactivated influenza vaccine. V shed 0 bases, J shed 4 bases, and the junction held 5 bases outside the gene matches. Per germline, CDR1 SGDLS and CDR2 YYNGEE. CDR3 length: 15 residues. TCRdb re-called the RT-PCR reads with MiXCR, one entry per CDR3 protein. The sample has almost 250,000 distinct CDR3 sequences; approximately 12% are singletons. Whole-study findings and limits: Each seasonal influenza vaccination, the authors suggested, recruits few new T cells.

This clonotype appeared many times. Its antigen is as yet unknown. Specimen: non-naive T cells sorted from PBMCs, collected around 15 days before vaccination. The clonotype was recovered from a middle-aged man who received an inactivated influenza vaccine. This chain links TRBV9 with TRBJ1-2; 8 bases fit TRBD1. In nucleotides, the CDR3 is TGTGCCAGCAGCGTAGAGCCACAGGGGGGCTATGGCTACACCTTC. Its protein product is CASSVEPQGGYGYTF.